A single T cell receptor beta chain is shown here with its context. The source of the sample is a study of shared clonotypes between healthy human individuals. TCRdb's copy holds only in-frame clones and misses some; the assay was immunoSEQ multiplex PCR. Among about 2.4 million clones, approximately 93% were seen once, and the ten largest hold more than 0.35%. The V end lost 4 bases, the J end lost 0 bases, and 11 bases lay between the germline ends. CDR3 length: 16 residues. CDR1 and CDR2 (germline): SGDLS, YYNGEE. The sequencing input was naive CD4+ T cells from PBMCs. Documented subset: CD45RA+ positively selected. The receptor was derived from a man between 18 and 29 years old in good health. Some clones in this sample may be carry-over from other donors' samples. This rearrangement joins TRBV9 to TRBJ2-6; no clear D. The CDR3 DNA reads TGTGCCAGCAGCCCGATAGCCTCCTCTGGGGCCAACGTCCTGACTTTC. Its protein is CASSPIASSGANVLTF.